A selection of T cell receptor beta chains follows, all from one sample in a study of cytomegalovirus exposure and HLA in healthy donors. Measured with immunoSEQ multiplex PCR; TCRdb has only the in-frame clones, and not every one. The profile covers tens of thousands of clones, with around 70% appearing a single time and approximately 9.9% taken by the ten largest. The sample was PBMCs. These receptors all stem from a woman aged 25 to 45 in good health and CMV-seronegative. Both conserved end residues are part of each CDR3. The order of the fields is clone size, D gene, V gene, J gene, CDR3 protein, CDR3 DNA. The D gene is left open where the match is weak. Part of the rows lack a size; the others show once, few, many or a class for expanded clones.

.	.	TRBV4-1	TRBJ1-1	CASSQGPRTLNTEAFF	TGCGCCAGCAGCCAAGGCCCCCGGACACTTAACACTGAAGCTTTCTTT
.	.	TRBV4-2	TRBJ2-1	CASSLEGGIKFHEQFF	TGTGCCAGCAGCCTGGAGGGTGGTATAAAGTTCCATGAGCAGTTCTTC
.	.	TRBV1	TRBJ1-1	CTSSQELQGATEAFF	TGCACCAGCAGCCAAGAGCTACAGGGGGCCACTGAAGCTTTCTTT
.	TRBD1	TRBV5-4	TRBJ1-1	CASSYAGQGNTEAFF	TGTGCCAGCAGCTACGCGGGACAGGGGAACACTGAAGCTTTCTTT
.	TRBD1	TRBV6-5	TRBJ1-2	CASSVQGGGYTF	TGTGCCAGCAGCGTACAGGGGGGTGGCTACACCTTC
.	TRBD2	TRBV7-3	TRBJ2-1	CASSPYRGGDNEQFF	TGTGCCAGCAGCCCCTACCGGGGGGGAGACAATGAGCAGTTCTTC
.	TRBD1	TRBV7-2	TRBJ1-2	CASSAPTGGGYGYTF	TGTGCCAGCAGCGCACCGACAGGGGGCGGCTATGGCTACACCTTC
.	.	TRBV4-2	TRBJ2-3	CASSQGQSGGYSTDTQYF	TGTGCCAGCAGCCAAGGACAAAGCGGAGGGTACAGCACAGATACGCAGTATTTT
.	TRBD1	TRBV2	TRBJ1-3	CASSAPTGVSGNTIYF	TGTGCCAGCAGTGCCCCGACAGGGGTGAGCGGAAACACCATATATTTT
few	TRBD1	TRBV28	TRBJ1-1	CASSSDRGNTEAFF	TGTGCCAGCAGTTCGGACAGGGGGAACACTGAAGCTTTCTTT
.	TRBD2	TRBV5-6	TRBJ2-5	CASSLLLEGLEGETQYF	TGTGCCAGCAGCTTGCTCTTAGAGGGACTAGAGGGAGAGACCCAGTACTTC
few	TRBD1	TRBV5-1	TRBJ2-2	CASSPRQGYTGELFF	TGCGCCAGCAGCCCCAGACAGGGGTACACCGGGGAGCTGTTTTTT
.	.	TRBV7-2	TRBJ2-5	CASSYQTGTFQETQYF	TGTGCCAGCAGCTACCAAACCGGGACTTTCCAAGAGACCCAGTACTTC
.	TRBD2	TRBV5-4	TRBJ2-3	CASSSSALAGTDTQYF	TGTGCCAGCAGCTCCTCCGCGCTAGCGGGCACAGATACGCAGTATTTT
.	TRBD1	TRBV19	TRBJ1-5	CASSTRRQGSRNQPQHF	TGTGCCAGTAGTACACGCCGACAGGGCAGCCGCAATCAGCCCCAGCATTTT
.	.	TRBV29-1	TRBJ1-2	CSVWAGLHGYTF	TGCAGCGTTTGGGCAGGGCTGCATGGCTACACCTTC
.	TRBD1	TRBV5-1	TRBJ2-1	CASSWGTAEYYNEQFF	TGCGCCAGCAGCTGGGGGACAGCCGAATACTACAATGAGCAGTTCTTC
.	.	TRBV9	TRBJ2-3	CASSALGGGTDTQYF	TGTGCCAGCAGCGCCCTAGGCGGGGGCACAGATACGCAGTATTTT
.	.	TRBV5-1	TRBJ2-2	CASSSRGTGELFF	TGCGCCAGCAGCTCTAGGGGCACCGGGGAGCTGTTTTTT
.	.	TRBV2	TRBJ1-4	CASAGTTEKLFF	TGTGCCAGCGCCGGGACAACCGAAAAACTGTTTTTT
.	TRBD1	TRBV18	TRBJ1-1	CASSPVNIPKGQGYTEAFF	TGTGCCAGCTCACCAGTAAACATCCCAAAAGGACAGGGGTACACTGAAGCTTTCTTT
.	.	TRBV7-2	TRBJ1-6	CASSPGQFNSPLHF	TGTGCCAGCAGCCCCGGACAATTTAATTCACCCCTCCACTTT
.	.	TRBV11-3	TRBJ2-5	CASSLDQGGSQETQYF	TGTGCCAGCAGCTTAGATCAAGGGGGATCTCAAGAGACCCAGTACTTC
.	TRBD1	TRBV6-5	TRBJ1-2	CASSPGTGIIGYTF	TGTGCCAGCAGCCCAGGGACAGGGATTATTGGCTACACCTTC
.	TRBD2	TRBV5-1	TRBJ2-3	CASSLAGTSAGTDTQYF	TGCGCCAGCAGCTTGGCAGGGACTAGCGCAGGCACAGATACGCAGTATTTT
.	TRBD1	TRBV30	TRBJ2-7	CAWSVPGQGRVSYEQYF	TGTGCCTGGAGTGTACCGGGACAGGGGCGCGTTTCCTACGAGCAGTACTTC
.	TRBD1	TRBV29-1	TRBJ1-2	CSPTDRAGGYTF	TGCAGCCCTACGGACAGGGCAGGGGGCTACACCTTC
.	TRBD1	TRBV29-1	TRBJ1-2	CSVDGSGGRRGGYTF	TGCAGCGTTGATGGGTCAGGGGGACGGAGGGGAGGCTACACCTTC
.	.	TRBV2	TRBJ2-7	CASRSGIWGQYF	TGTGCCAGCAGGTCAGGGATCTGGGGGCAGTACTTC
.	.	TRBV27	TRBJ2-7	CASSLQGPYEQYF	TGTGCCAGCAGTTTGCAGGGCCCGTACGAGCAGTACTTC
.	.	TRBV7-2	TRBJ1-6	CASSLEGTGHPFYNSPLHF	TGTGCCAGCAGCTTAGAGGGGACGGGACATCCGTTCTATAATTCACCCCTCCACTTT
.	TRBD1	TRBV4-1	TRBJ1-6	CASSLLPGQDSPLHF	TGCGCCAGCAGCTTACTACCGGGACAGGACTCACCCCTCCACTTT
.	.	TRBV9	TRBJ2-3	CASSVRGTTDTQYF	TGTGCCAGCAGCGTCCGGGGGACCACAGATACGCAGTATTTT
.	TRBD1	TRBV29-1	TRBJ2-1	CSVEGGTGGRQFF	TGCAGCGTTGAAGGCGGGACAGGGGGGCGGCAGTTCTTC